Shown below are 24 T cell receptor beta chains from a single sample sequenced in a study of early T cells in non-severe SARS-CoV-2 infection. From the 5' RACE reads, TCRdb called clonotypes with MiXCR, one entry per CDR3 protein. The sample records approximately 58,000 distinct CDR3 sequences, 10% to 15% being singletons. The sequenced sample was whole blood, obtained at baseline. These receptors originate from an adult who was a healthcare worker with PCR-confirmed SARS-CoV-2 infection or an uninfected control (not recorded which).

This clonotype was counted at least ten times. This chain joins TRBV19 and TRBJ2-2, with D tentatively TRBD1 (7 bases). The CDR3 runs to 18 residues. Germline V lookup: CDR1 LNHDA, CDR2 SQIVND (reference sequence). Between the trimmed V and J ends, which lost 2 bases and 2 bases, there was a span of 18 bases. The DNA of the CDR3 is TGTGCCAGTAGTATATTGACAGGGAGGAGGACAAACACCGGGGAGCTGTTTTTT. Translated: CASSILTGRRTNTGELFF.

The chain has TRBV18 and TRBJ2-7; 11 positions agree with TRBD1. The CDR3 is made up of 17 amino acids. V trimming: 3 bases; J trimming: 2 bases; junction bases outside the gene matches: 9. Germline V CDR1 and CDR2: KGHSH, LQKENI. The CDR3 protein is CASSPFDGQGAAYEQYF. The CDR3 DNA follows: TGTGCCAGCTCACCGTTCGACGGACAGGGGGCGGCCTACGAGCAGTACTTC. The variable domain in full, with the rest retrieved from reference TRBV18 and TRBJ2-7, is NAGVMQNPRHLVRRRGQEARLRCSPMKGHSHVYWYRQLPEEGLKFMVYLQKENIIDESGMPKERFSAEFPKEGPSILRIQQVVRGDSAAYFCASSPFDGQGAAYEQYFGPGTRLTVT.

In this sample, this clonotype turned up many times. This chain links TRBV28 with TRBJ1-1; perhaps TRBD1 as D (6 bases). V dropped 2 bases and J dropped 0 bases, with 13 bases sitting between them. The CDR3 consists of 16 residues. The germline gives CDR1 MDHEN, CDR2 SYDVKM. The CDR3 region is CASSLPTGGMNTEAFF. The CDR3 DNA reads as TGTGCCAGCAGTTTACCGACAGGCGGCATGAACACTGAAGCTTTCTTT.

The V call is TRBV11-2, the J call TRBJ1-5, with a tentative D call TRBD1 (6 bases). V shed 5 bases and J shed 3 bases, with 8 bases lying between them. The length of the CDR3 is 13 residues. Germline CDR1 is SGHAT and CDR2 is FQNNGV. The CDR3 DNA is TGTGCCAGCAGCACGGGACACAATCAGCCCCAGCATTTT. Translating it yields CASSTGHNQPQHF.

This clonotype was seen only a few times. The rearrangement links TRBV7-2 to TRBJ1-2; 9 bases agree with TRBD1. V lost 5 bases and J lost 3; bases outside the gene matches: 7. There are 15 residues in the CDR3. CDR1 is SGHTA and CDR2 is FQGNSA in the germline V gene. The CDR3 loop is CASSTPGQGYYGYTF. CDR3 in DNA: TGTGCCAGCAGCACACCGGGACAGGGTTACTATGGCTACACCTTC.

This clonotype has just a few counts. CDR3 protein: CASSYSTGEKYGYTF. DNA of the CDR3: TGTGCCAGCAGTTACTCCACGGGGGAGAAGTATGGCTACACCTTC. The V and J genes are TRBV6-5 and TRBJ1-2, with D possibly matching TRBD1 (5 bases). From germline, CDR1 is MNHEY and CDR2 SVGAGI. Trimming stripped 0 bases from V and 5 bases from J, with 13 bases between. There are 15 residues in the CDR3.

The chain recombines TRBV7-9 with TRBJ1-1; TRBD1 is a possible D gene (6 bases). The CDR3 contains 14 residues. Looked up from germline, CDR1 is SEHNR and CDR2 is FQNEAQ (reference sequence). Trimming stripped 8 bases from V and 1 base from J, with 14 bases between. CDR3 bases: TGTGCCAGCGGACCACAGACAGGGAACACTGAAGCTTTCTTT. It yields the protein CASGPQTGNTEAFF.

This clonotype occurred many times. This chain links TRBV2 with TRBJ2-7, with 9 bases fitting TRBD2. The CDR3 is 13 residues long. Unmatched junction bases numbered 9, after V lost 11 bases and J lost 4 bases. Germline V CDR1 and CDR2: SNHLY, FYNNEI. This CDR3 reads CAGGGTSQYEQYF. CDR3 nucleotides: TGTGCCGGGGGCGGGACTAGCCAATACGAGCAGTACTTC.

This chain links TRBV5-6 with TRBJ1-1; unclear D gene. The V end was cut by 0 bases, the J end by 2 bases, with 14 bases between. The CDR3 has 16 amino acids. Germline V gene data show CDR1 as SGHDT and CDR2 as YYEEEE. The CDR3 coding sequence is TGTGCCAGCAGCTTGGCAACGGTCCGGGGTAACACTGAAGCTTTCTTT. This translates into CASSLATVRGNTEAFF.

Only a few counts were recorded for this clonotype. The rearrangement joins TRBV12-3 or TRBV12-4 to TRBJ2-7; D might be TRBD2 (6 bases). Trimming removed 5 bases at V and 5 bases at J, with 19 bases between. The CDR3 runs to 15 residues. CDR3 DNA sequence: TGTGCCAGCAGTCTAGGTCCGGGACTCGACCACGAGCAGTACTTC. It translates to CASSLGPGLDHEQYF.

This clonotype was seen more than once but under ten times. The V call is TRBV18, the J call TRBJ1-3, with no clear D. V lost 0 bases to trimming and J lost 0 bases, with 6 bases between them. There are 15 residues in the CDR3. The germline gives CDR1 KGHSH, CDR2 LQKENI. CDR3 in amino acids: CASSPPVGSGNTIYF. Here the CDR3 DNA reads TGTGCCAGCTCACCACCGGTCGGCTCTGGAAACACCATATATTTT.

This chain joins TRBV18 and TRBJ1-1; D call uncertain. Looked up from germline, CDR1 is KGHSH and CDR2 is LQKENI. With 0 bases removed from V and 2 bases from J, the gap between germline ends came to 7 bases. The CDR3 consists of 14 residues. CDR3 in amino acids: CASSPPNINTEAFF. For the CDR3, the DNA is TGTGCCAGCTCACCACCGAACATTAACACTGAAGCTTTCTTT. Full variable domain (outside the CDR3, taken from reference TRBV18 and TRBJ1-1): NAGVMQNPRHLVRRRGQEARLRCSPMKGHSHVYWYRQLPEEGLKFMVYLQKENIIDESGMPKERFSAEFPKEGPSILRIQQVVRGDSAAYFCASSPPNINTEAFFGQGTRLTVV.

This clonotype was recorded at least ten times. The J gene is TRBJ2-7, the V gene TRBV12-3 or TRBV12-4; D is unresolved. Trimming removed 6 bases at V and 0 bases at J, with 12 bases between. The CDR3 is 14 residues long. Here the CDR3 reads CASSPGRSSYEQYF. CDR3 DNA: TGTGCCAGCAGCCCCGGACGGTCCTCCTACGAGCAGTACTTC.

The V gene is TRBV18, the J gene TRBJ1-1; 11 bases map to TRBD1. Germline V gene data show CDR1 as KGHSH and CDR2 as LQKENI. Germline trimming cut 5 bases from V and 4 bases from J; bases unmatched to any gene: 3. The CDR3 totals 14 residues. CDR3 residues: CASSGQGAGTEAFF. DNA of the CDR3: TGTGCCAGCTCAGGACAGGGGGCCGGCACTGAAGCTTTCTTT.

In its sample, this clonotype was seen a few times. The chain uses TRBV14 and TRBJ1-1; possible D gene TRBD1, 5 bases. Germline-derived CDR1 and CDR2 are SGHDN and FVKESK. The V end lost 4 bases, the J end lost 0 bases, and 9 bases lay between the germline ends. This CDR3 is 14 amino acids long. The CDR3 here is CASSRAGMNTEAFF. In nucleotides, the CDR3 is TGTGCCAGCAGCCGGGCAGGGATGAACACTGAAGCTTTCTTT.

The rearrangement uses TRBV12-3 or TRBV12-4 and TRBJ2-1, with TRBD2 matching 9 bases. This CDR3 is built from 16 residues. Unmatched junction bases numbered 2, after V lost 0 bases and J lost 2 bases. The CDR3 protein is CASSLATSGPYNEQFF. The CDR3 DNA sequence: TGTGCCAGCAGTTTAGCGACTAGCGGCCCCTACAATGAGCAGTTCTTC.

The chain recombines TRBV12-3 or TRBV12-4 with TRBJ1-1; a weak D match, TRBD1 (6 bases). The ends were cut back, 6 bases at V and 7 bases at J, with 24 bases in the middle. The CDR3 covers 16 residues. CDR3 nucleotide sequence: TGTGCCAGCAGGCAGGGGATGGGGACGGTCTACGATGAAGCTTTCTTT. Encoded protein: CASRQGMGTVYDEAFF.

The chain recombines TRBV7-9 with TRBJ1-1, with D perhaps matching TRBD1 (5 bases). V lost 1 base and J lost 6, with 15 bases in between. This CDR3 has 15 residues. Germline CDR1 and CDR2: SEHNR and FQNEAQ (reference sequence). CDR3 DNA sequence: TGTGCCAGCAGCTTAGAGGAGGGGCGCGTCGCTGAAGCTTTCTTT. This sequence encodes CASSLEEGRVAEAFF.

The chain employs TRBV7-2 and TRBJ1-5, with D tentatively TRBD1 (6 bases). The CDR3 has 14 residues. Germline CDR1 SGHTA, CDR2 FQGNSA. Trimming removed 5 bases at V and 3 bases at J, with 11 bases between. The CDR3 DNA sequence: TGTGCCAGCAGCATGAGACAGGACAATCAGCCCCAGCATTTT. It translates to CASSMRQDNQPQHF.

The table lists this clonotype with a few counts. This rearrangement joins TRBV29-1 to TRBJ2-7, with TRBD1 matching 7 bases. This CDR3 comprises 13 residues. The germline V gene has CDR1 SQVTM and CDR2 ANQGSEA. With 3 bases clipped from V and 3 bases from J, the junction kept 5 bases outside the gene matches. CDR3 in amino acids: CSVEDRKNYEQYF. The CDR3 nucleotides are TGCAGCGTTGAGGACAGGAAGAACTACGAGCAGTACTTC.

This clonotype has only a few counts. This rearrangement joins TRBV3-1 to TRBJ2-1; possibly TRBD1 for D (6 bases). V lost 4 bases to trimming and J lost 8 bases, with 18 bases between them. This CDR3 comprises 15 residues. CDR1 and CDR2 (germline): LGHDT, YNNKEL (reference sequence). The CDR3 sequence is CASSPGTRASDEQFF. The CDR3 nucleotides read TGTGCCAGCAGCCCCGGGACAAGGGCTTCCGATGAGCAGTTCTTC.

At least ten counts were recorded for this clonotype. The V gene is TRBV2, the J gene TRBJ2-4; D remains ambiguous. With 4 bases removed from V and 1 base from J, the gap between germline ends came to 11 bases. The CDR3 consists of 15 residues. The germline CDR1 and CDR2 sequences are SNHLY and FYNNEI. The CDR3 reads CASSVILGAKNIQYF. The CDR3 nucleotides are TGTGCCAGCAGTGTAATTTTAGGCGCCAAAAACATTCAGTACTTC.

At least ten counts were recorded for this clonotype. The rearrangement links TRBV15 to TRBJ2-3; 9 bases agree with TRBD2. Trimming took 0 bases from V and 3 from J; bases not matched to a gene: 1. The germline CDR1 and CDR2 sequences are LNHNV and YYDKDF (reference sequence). The length of the CDR3 is 15 residues. The CDR3 protein is CATSRDGLATDTQYF. In nucleotides, the CDR3 is TGTGCCACCAGCAGAGATGGACTAGCGACAGATACGCAGTATTTT.

This chain connects TRBV11-2 to TRBJ1-1; no reliable D call. Germline-derived CDR1 and CDR2 are SGHAT and FQNNGV. Trimming removed 7 bases at V and 6 bases at J, with 15 bases between. The CDR3 is 13 amino acids. The CDR3 is CASTLSSLAEAFF. The CDR3 DNA reads as TGTGCCAGCACACTTTCATCCCTAGCTGAAGCTTTCTTT.